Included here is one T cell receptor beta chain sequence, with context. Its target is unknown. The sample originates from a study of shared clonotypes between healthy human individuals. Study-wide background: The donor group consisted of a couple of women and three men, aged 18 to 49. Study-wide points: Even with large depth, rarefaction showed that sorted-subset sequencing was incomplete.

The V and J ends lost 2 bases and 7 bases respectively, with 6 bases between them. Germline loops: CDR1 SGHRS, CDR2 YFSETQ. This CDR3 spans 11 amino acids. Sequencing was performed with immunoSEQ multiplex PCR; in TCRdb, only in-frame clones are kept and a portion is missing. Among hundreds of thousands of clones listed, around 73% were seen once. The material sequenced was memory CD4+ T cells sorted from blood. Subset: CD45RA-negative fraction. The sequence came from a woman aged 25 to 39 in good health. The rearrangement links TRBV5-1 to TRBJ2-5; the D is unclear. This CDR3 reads CASSFEGTQYF. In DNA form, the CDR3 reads TGCGCCAGCAGCTTTGAAGGGACCCAGTACTTC.